In this sample, the clone carrying this T cell receptor (beta chain) turned up many times. What it binds is unknown. The germline V gene has CDR1 SQVTM and CDR2 ANQGSEA. V was trimmed by 7 bases and J by 3 bases, leaving 15 bases between them. CDR3 length: 13 amino acids. This sample is part of a study of T cells in Graves' hyperthyroidism and ophthalmopathy. Points from the study as a whole: Most expanded thyroid clonotypes above 0.001 also appeared in blood. A 13 V-J model separated ophthalmopathy from stable hyperthyroidism.

What was amplified from RNA transcripts were TCR beta CDR3 regions. The HTBI set primed first-round TCR CDR3 RT-PCR. TCRdb reanalysed the multiplex PCR reads using MiXCR and keeps one entry per CDR3 protein. The table has a few hundred thousand distinct CDR3 sequences, around a sixth seen once. The clonotype was recovered from a woman in her twenties or thirties with Graves' hyperthyroidism. V gene TRBV29-1 combines with J gene TRBJ1-1; D not certain. Sequenced sample: blood. CDR3: CSALGGRYTEAFF. The CDR3 DNA reads as TGCAGCGCCCTCGGTGGCAGGTACACTGAAGCTTTCTTT. The complete variable domain, with remaining parts taken from reference TRBV29-1 and TRBJ1-1, reads SAVISQKPSRDICQRGTSLTIQCQVDSQVTMMFWYRQQPGQSLTLIATANQGSEATYESGFVIDKFPISRPNLTFSTLTVSNMSPEDSSIYLCSALGGRYTEAFFGQGTRLTVV.